These 23 T cell receptor beta chains originate from one sample sequenced in a study of blood T cell repertoires in COVID-19 (dated by TCRdb to the early 2020s). The library relied on the immunoSEQ multiplex PCR assay. TCRdb took this table from immuneACCESS and kept in-frame rearrangements with V and J called. Such tables lack part of the clones; where checked against another copy, unresolved V genes explain under half of the gap, and the rest is unexplained. Counted in this sample were roughly 140,000 clones; approximately 89% of them appeared once. Of the sample, more than 25% falls within the top ten clones. What was sequenced was peripheral blood. The receptors come from a human donor in a cohort sampled during active COVID-19.

Notes on this clone: Other DNA variants within this sample encode the same CDR3. V usage is TRBV7-3 and J usage is TRBJ2-5; 7 positions agree with TRBD2. The V and J ends lost 4 bases and 5 bases, in that order; junction bases with no gene match: 10. Per germline, CDR1 SGHTA and CDR2 FQGTGA. The CDR3 is 15 residues long. This CDR3 reads CASSSGGRAGETQYF. The CDR3 DNA sequence: TGTGCCAGCAGCTCTGGTGGGAGGGCGGGGGAGACCCAGTACTTC.

This clone is a singleton in its sample. The chain employs TRBV7-8 and TRBJ1-5, with D tentatively TRBD1 (5 bases). The CDR3 sequence is 16 residues long. With 1 base removed from V and 3 bases from J, the gap between germline ends came to 13 bases. The V gene's germline CDR1 is SGHVS and CDR2 FQNEAQ. CDR3: CASSLGPGDVNQPQHF. DNA for the CDR3: TGTGCCAGCAGCTTAGGGCCGGGGGACGTCAATCAGCCCCAGCATTTT.

V usage is TRBV24-1 and J usage is TRBJ1-1; 7 nucleotides align to TRBD1. The junction had 4 bases not matched to a gene; V was cut back by 7 bases and J by 0 bases. Germline CDR1 and CDR2: KGHDR and SFDVKD. This CDR3 has 14 amino acids. The CDR3 DNA sequence: TGTGCCACCAGAGAGACAGGGCTGAACACTGAAGCTTTCTTT. It specifies CATRETGLNTEAFF.

The chain joins TRBV4-3 to TRBJ2-3, with 12 bases aligning to TRBD2. Germline CDR1 and CDR2: LGHNA and YSLEER. This CDR3 has 19 residues. The trim removed 0 bases at V and 1 base at J, leaving 8 bases unmatched. The CDR3 here is CASSQDRPLAGGGTDTQYF. The CDR3 DNA reads as TGCGCCAGCAGCCAAGATCGACCGCTAGCGGGGGGGGGCACAGATACGCAGTATTTT.

The chain links TRBV1 to TRBJ2-2; TRBD2 was called by the table and not checked on the DNA. TRBV1 is a pseudogene locus. This CDR3 is 17 amino acids long. The CDR3 spells CTSSHTRGSMNTGELFF. Written as DNA, the CDR3 is TGCACCAGCAGCCATACTAGAGGGTCTATGAACACCGGGGAGCTGTTTTTT.

This clone was counted only a few times. This sequence joins TRBV6-2 or TRBV6-3 and TRBJ2-7; TRBD2 agrees at 11 bases. Germline CDR1 MNHEY, CDR2 SVGEGT. Trimming removed 2 bases from V and 6 bases from J; junction bases left unmatched: 12. CDR3 size: 17 residues. The CDR3 here is CASSYALAGAKRGEQYF. The CDR3 region has the DNA TGTGCCAGCAGTTACGCACTAGCGGGGGCTAAAAGGGGCGAGCAGTACTTC.

The chain is built from TRBV6-5 and TRBJ1-6; D is unresolved. The CDR3 spans 14 residues. V was clipped by 6 bases and J by 0 bases, with 6 bases between them. The germline V gene encodes CDR1 MNHEY and CDR2 SVGAGI. The CDR3 loop reads CASRASSYNSPLHF. The CDR3 DNA is TGTGCCAGCAGAGCAAGCTCCTATAATTCACCCCTCCACTTT.

This CDR3 reads CASSYRGMNTEAFF. The CDR3 bases are TGTGCCAGCAGCTACAGGGGAATGAACACTGAAGCTTTCTTT. The chain is built from TRBV3-1 (or the pseudogene TRBV3-2) and TRBJ1-1; the match to TRBD1 covers 7 bases. There are 14 residues in the CDR3. CDR1 and CDR2 (germline): LGHDT, YNNKEL (reference sequence). V lost 5 bases and J lost 0; bases outside the gene matches: 3.

Remarks on this clone: The junction departs from the called germline gene at one end, perhaps through a read error. V is TRBV29-1 and J is TRBJ1-2; no definite D call. The germline V gene encodes CDR1 SQVTM and CDR2 ANQGSEA. CDR3 length: 12 amino acids. CDR3 loop: CSVRRGNDGYTF. Here the CDR3 DNA reads TGCAGCGTCCGACGGGGTAACGATGGCTACACCTTC.

V gene TRBV4-2 combines with J gene TRBJ2-1; 8 positions match TRBD1. This CDR3 has 17 amino acids. CDR1 LGHNA and CDR2 YNFKEQ come from the germline V gene. Trimming removed 4 bases from V and 9 bases from J; junction bases left unmatched: 17. For the CDR3, the DNA is TGTGCCAGCAGCCGAGACCCCTCGGGACAGGACACTTCTGAGCAGTTCTTC. Protein sequence: CASSRDPSGQDTSEQFF.

This clone was seen more than once but under ten times. This chain joins TRBV19 and TRBJ1-5; tentatively, D is TRBD1 (5 bases). Germline CDR1 is LNHDA and CDR2 is SQIVND (reference sequence). V was pared by 3 bases and J by 6 bases, with 15 bases between. The CDR3 runs 15 residues. DNA of the CDR3: TGTGCCAGTAGTATTAGTGGGCAGGGCGGTCAGCCCCAGCATTTT. This translates into CASSISGQGGQPQHF.

This sequence joins TRBV30 and TRBJ1-1; TRBD1 is a possible D gene (6 bases). The CDR3 contains 15 residues. Germline V gene sequence: CDR1 GTSNPN, CDR2 SVGIG (reference sequence). Deletions cut 2 bases from V and 1 base from J, with 14 bases between. In DNA form, the CDR3 reads TGTGCCTGGAGTAGCCAGGACAGTTCGAACACTGAAGCTTTCTTT. This encodes CAWSSQDSSNTEAFF.

The chain couples TRBV7-2 to TRBJ2-1; TRBD2 matches at 10 bases. The junction had 7 bases not matched to a gene; V was cut back by 5 bases and J by 6 bases. This CDR3 spans 15 amino acids. Germline V gene sequence: CDR1 SGHTA, CDR2 FQGNSA. CDR3 in amino acids: CASSQGLAGVNEQFF. Written as DNA, the CDR3 is TGTGCCAGCAGCCAGGGGCTAGCGGGGGTCAATGAGCAGTTCTTC.

V and J are TRBV7-9 and TRBJ1-1; 8 bases are shared with TRBD1. This CDR3 region has 14 residues. The J segment lost 5 bases and the V segment lost 5 bases, leaving 7 bases of the junction unmatched. Germline V gene sequence: CDR1 SEHNR, CDR2 FQNEAQ (reference sequence). The CDR3 spells CASSELTGETEAFF. In nucleotides, the CDR3 is TGTGCCAGCAGCGAACTGACAGGGGAAACTGAAGCTTTCTTT.

J is TRBJ2-5 and V is TRBV29-1, with D tentatively TRBD1 (5 bases). The CDR3 is made up of 12 amino acids. V was shortened by 5 bases and J by 1 base, with 8 bases between the two germline ends. From germline, CDR1 is SQVTM and CDR2 ANQGSEA. The CDR3 protein is CSVQQGQETQYF. CDR3 in DNA: TGCAGCGTTCAGCAGGGCCAAGAGACCCAGTACTTC.

The CDR3 spells CASSLAAGRNNYGYTF. CDR3 coding DNA: TGTGCCAGCAGCTTAGCGGCAGGGAGGAATAACTATGGCTACACCTTC. This rearrangement joins TRBV7-2 to TRBJ1-2; D may be TRBD1 (5 bases). Germline V CDR1 and CDR2: SGHTA, FQGNSA. The V gene lost 0 bases and the J gene lost 1 base, with 12 bases spanning the gap. There are 16 residues in the CDR3.

The chain links TRBV30 to TRBJ1-4; TRBD1 might be the D (6 bases). Germline-derived CDR1 and CDR2 are GTSNPN and SVGIG (reference sequence). V was cut by 3 bases and J by 4 bases, with 9 bases left in between. The CDR3 length is 13 residues. CDR3 coding DNA: TGTGCCTGGAGGGACAGTTATAATGAAAAACTGTTTTTT. Translating gives CAWRDSYNEKLFF.

This chain uses TRBV5-1 with TRBJ1-1, with 9 positions matching TRBD1. Looked up from germline, CDR1 is SGHRS and CDR2 is YFSETQ. Trimming removed 3 bases from V and 6 bases from J; junction bases left unmatched: 3. CDR3 size: 13 residues. CDR3 amino acids: CASSSDRGAEAFF. DNA for the CDR3: TGCGCCAGCAGCTCGGACAGGGGCGCTGAAGCTTTCTTT.

The J gene is TRBJ2-3, the V gene TRBV19; weak D call: TRBD2 (5 bases). This CDR3 comprises 15 residues. Germline values: CDR1 LNHDA, CDR2 SQIVND (reference sequence). V gave up 5 bases and J gave up 3 bases, with 15 bases separating them. The chain's CDR3 is CASSPSGSFTDTQYF. For the CDR3, the DNA is TGTGCCAGTAGTCCGTCGGGGTCCTTTACAGATACGCAGTATTTT.

This chain uses TRBV10-3 with TRBJ1-4; a possible D gene is TRBD1 (5 bases). The CDR3 runs 13 residues. The germline V gene encodes CDR1 ENHRY and CDR2 SYGVKD. The V end was cut by 8 bases, the J end by 5 bases, with 12 bases between. The CDR3 region has the DNA TGTGCCATCTCCGCGACAGAAAATGAAAAACTGTTTTTT. This sequence encodes CAISATENEKLFF.

This sequence joins TRBV6-2 or TRBV6-3 and TRBJ2-7; TRBD1 aligns across 8 bases. V lost 4 bases to trimming and J lost 3 bases; unmatched junction nucleotides: 11. Germline V gene sequence: CDR1 MNHEY, CDR2 SVGEGT. The CDR3 runs 16 residues. For the CDR3, the DNA is TGTGCCAGCAGTTCCCGGAGCAGGGGGCGACTCTACGAGCAGTACTTC. As protein: CASSSRSRGRLYEQYF.

The V call is TRBV7-2, the J call TRBJ1-4; unclear D gene. CDR1 is SGHTA, CDR2 FQGNSA, per germline. The CDR3 runs to 15 residues. V was pared by 0 bases and J by 5 bases, with 10 bases between. CDR3 protein: CASSLARQANEKLFF. The CDR3, as DNA: TGTGCCAGCAGCTTAGCTCGTCAGGCGAATGAAAAACTGTTTTTT.

This chain joins TRBV11-2 and TRBJ2-4; possible D gene TRBD2, 5 bases. Germline CDR1 and CDR2: SGHAT and FQNNGV. V was trimmed by 4 bases and J by 3 bases, leaving 10 bases between them. The CDR3 extends over 14 amino acids. DNA for the CDR3: TGTGCCAGCAGCTCGTTCGACTACAAAAACATTCAGTACTTC. Amino acid sequence: CASSSFDYKNIQYF. Full variable domain (remainder filled in from reference TRBV11-2 and TRBJ2-4): EAGVAQSPRYKIIEKRQSVAFWCNPISGHATLYWYQQILGQGPKLLIQFQNNGVVDDSQLPKDRFSAERLKGVDSTLKIQPAKLEDSAVYLCASSSFDYKNIQYFGAGTRLSVL.